Given below is one TCR beta chain in context. A few counts support this clonotype. Its target antigen remains unknown. No base qualities exist here, and no much larger clone lies one base off it. The sample comes from a study of T cells in Graves' hyperthyroidism and ophthalmopathy (dated by TCRdb to the late 2010s). Regarding the research as a whole: Peripheral blood samples were taken at the time of initial diagnosis, prior to any treatment. Following sampling, methimazole starting at 30 mg daily was given to hyperthyroidism patients, and high-dose intravenous methylprednisolone was given to ophthalmopathy patients. The roughly 94 discovery patients were randomly divided into training and test sets at a 7:3 ratio. To identify TCR V-J signatures that set the groups apart, the researchers used a discovery cohort of 100 patients, made up of fewer than 50 with Graves' ophthalmopathy and about 55 with stable Graves' hyperthyroidism. In addition, the study compared T-cell repertoires in thyroid tissue and in blood from five or six Graves' hyperthyroidism patients. Whether ophthalmopathy could be predicted prospectively was tested in an independent validation cohort made up of approximately 19 hyperthyroidism patients plus 17 patients who later progressed to ophthalmopathy. The paper reports TCR Vbeta CDR3 sequencing of 140 or so peripheral blood samples: under 45 ophthalmopathy, under 80 hyperthyroidism and 17 progressor patients. Results the study describes overall, beyond this receptor: Sample size was not statistically predetermined, and investigators were not blinded to group allocation. During validation, the model predicted progression to ophthalmopathy a median of around six months ahead of onset, with around 65% sensitivity and roughly 75% specificity. In cross-validation, a model built on a 13 V-J signature told ophthalmopathy apart from stable hyperthyroidism with 87.88% sensitivity and about 81% specificity, and in testing the same model reached 80%/75%. Blood samples also contained most of the expanded thyroid clonotypes (frequency above 0.001), which suggests that blood repertoires may reflect thyroid immune responses.

The CDR3 measures 14 amino acids from cysteine to phenylalanine. Just CDR3 DNA is preserved here, 42 bases in frame from base 1. From a lookup of the germline V gene, CDR1 and CDR2 are SGHRS and YFSETQ. For this chain, trimming is 4 bases at the V end and 2 bases at the J end, and the number of junction bases without a gene match is 3. TCR beta CDR3 regions were amplified from RNA transcripts. The first round of RT-PCR for the TCR CDR3 was performed with the HTBI primer set and the Qiagen OneStep RT-PCR kit. Libraries were constructed in a second round of multiplex PCR, after which size selection and purification were carried out. Paired-end sequencing of the libraries was performed with 100 bp reads on an Illumina HiSeq2000. As for the authors' bioinformatics: Raw data were processed with SOAPnuke, discarding reads with adapters, uncalled bases, mean Phred below 15, or no exact constant-primer or identifier match. COPE v1.2.5 was used to merge high-quality paired reads, and clonotypes were defined as unique nucleotide sequences. MiTCR v1.1 was used to align the clonotypes against IMGT TRBV, TRBD and TRBJ reference segments. Analysis was restricted to V-J combinations with a frequency above 0.0001, which covered roughly 99% of repertoires. The TCS score was defined as the ratio of F50 (clonal expansion) to E x V (chaos), calculated using BLOSUM62-based TCRdist between CDR3 peptides within each V-J. Welch's t-statistics and random forest reduced fewer than 600 V-J features to 13, which were used in a naive Bayes classifier (R e1071). The public reads were quality trimmed at Q25 with fastp and then assembled into clones with MiXCR by TCRdb, keeping productive beta chains. Each CDR3 protein gets just one entry, which takes the most common genes and DNA from the rows behind it. TCRdb assigned the V and J calls; the authors' analysis was not used. This sample lists about 640,000 distinct CDR3 sequences; less than 25% were detected once. In total, the top ten clones hold under 35% of the sample.

In the ophthalmopathy patients, disease was moderately to severely active, with a Clinical Activity Score of 3 or more, a NOSPECS grade of 4 or more, and a duration of less than 3 months. Exclusion was applied to patients with uncontrolled infections, other autoimmune diseases, pregnancy or lactation. Diagnoses relied on clinical symptoms, serum thyroxine and TRAb, thyroid ultrasound and orbital computed tomography. PBMCs were isolated from 7.5 to 10 ml of fresh peripheral blood by Ficoll-Paque density gradient centrifugation. Total RNA was extracted with Trizol reagent, and quality was checked on an Agilent 2100 Bioanalyzer.

Sequencing was performed on blood. This clonotype was obtained from a man aged 30 to 45 with Graves' ophthalmopathy. This receptor chain uses TRBV5-1 and TRBJ2-3; 8 central bases correspond to TRBD2. The CDR3 here reads CASSRAGDTDTQYF. Here is the DNA: TGCGCCAGCAGCCGAGCGGGGGACACAGATACGCAGTATTTT.